This TCR beta chain was captured by sequencing in a study of T cell clones after liver transplantation (dated by TCRdb to the late 2010s). Broadly, across the study: The samples were obtained from ITN030ST, a randomized trial that attempted immunosuppression withdrawal within 2 years after liver transplantation. After a pre-transplant mixed lymphocyte reaction, TCRbeta sequencing was used to pinpoint donor-reactive T cell clones, which were subsequently tracked in post-transplant blood. Third party-reactive TCRbeta sequences were also identified from pre-transplant MLRs to serve as an antigen-independent comparator for donor-reactive sequences. Three of the eight recipients were HCV-positive; the others were transplanted for non-autoimmune, non-viral indications. Until randomization at 12-24 months post-transplant, subjects were given standard immunosuppression, with no induction therapy. Tolerance was defined as complete immunosuppression withdrawal for at least one year with no rise in liver enzymes beyond twice the upper limit of normal. Blood samples were collected pre-transplant, pre-randomization before withdrawal, and post-randomization after either full withdrawal or failed withdrawal. Of the 8 liver transplant recipients making up the studied cohort, 3 were classified as tolerant and 5 as non-tolerant.

Unstimulated PBMCs, after thawing, were stained for CD3, CD4 and CD8 and then FACS-sorted into CD3+CD4+ and CD3+CD8+ populations. All 8 studied subjects were randomized to immunosuppression withdrawal. Genomic DNA was isolated with the Qiagen DNeasy Blood and Tissue Kit. A note on this clone: What antigen it recognizes has not been identified. Base qualities are not provided; no much larger clone lies one nucleotide away.

Broad study findings and their caveats: In 5 of 8 subjects, regardless of tolerance or HCV status, circulating donor-reactive CD4 TCRbeta sequences dropped significantly post-transplant. In a couple of subjects, low numbers of available donor cells limited the measurable donor-reactive repertoire. After accounting for repertoire turnover, donor-reactive detection was significantly reduced in 7 of 8 subjects for CD4 and 8 of 8 for CD8. The conclusions were preliminary, being limited by small, heterogeneous patient numbers and by non-standardized post-transplant time points. Since no allograft tissue specimens were available, donor-reactive T cells may have migrated into the graft instead of being deleted. Donor-reactive sequences declined more than third party-reactive ones, suggesting partial antigen-specific deletion unrelated to withdrawal success.

High-throughput TCRbeta CDR3 sequencing of frozen genomic DNA was performed by immunoSEQ, with PCR amplification, mapping, bias correction and internal controls included. From the authors' description of their analysis: Productive rearrangements were retained, and unique TCRbeta sequences were defined by the CDR3 nucleotide sequence together with the V and J gene. A sequence counted as donor-reactive only if the sequence showed at least 5-fold expansion in CFSE-low cells compared with unstimulated pre-transplant cells and had a frequency of at least 0.01%. Per-subject minimum frequency thresholds, based on the lowest-template unstimulated sample, ensured at least 90% detection power. Jensen-Shannon divergence between the top 1000 TCRbeta sequences after and before transplant was used to measure repertoire turnover. Changes in detection of donor-reactive sequences were tested with two-sided Fisher's exact tests. The clones in this table, taken by TCRdb from immuneACCESS, are in-frame only. Not every clone is retained; where verified, under half of the shortfall comes from an unresolved V gene, and the cause of the rest is unknown. V, J and clone size derive from that table, while D and trimming were established from the DNA sequence. Here the sample has more than 70,000 clones; approximately 87% occur a single time. The ten biggest clones cover less than 3% of the sample.

Source: CD4+ T cells from blood, taken at the 22-month timepoint. The origin of this receptor is a human patient who received a liver transplant. After a transplant, not all T cells may be the patient's own; some may come from the graft donor.

The CDR3 has the sequence CASSDGGLSYNEQFF. The bases read TGTGCCAGCAGCGACGGGGGGCTCTCCTACAATGAGCAGTTCTTC. The chain is made from TRBV6-5 and TRBJ2-1; TRBD2 is a weak D gene call, 7 bases matching. The CDR3 runs 15 residues from the cysteine to the phenylalanine. The kept DNA is CDR3 alone, 45 bases in frame from the first base. The germline ends are 12 bases apart after V is trimmed by 6 bases and J by 0 bases. CDR1 MNHEY and CDR2 SVGAGI were looked up in the germline V gene.